This T cell receptor beta chain was recovered during a study of blood T cell repertoires in COVID-19. Study at large: The origin of the acute and convalescent COVID-19 samples was the United States, Italy and Spain. Sources were T cells, B-cell-depleted T cells, or PBMCs; the material itself was cDNA or gDNA.

In germline, CDR1 is SGHRS, CDR2 YFSETQ. J was trimmed by 0 bases and V by 3 bases; bases with no gene match: 2. CDR3 length equals 14 residues. Sequencing used immunoSEQ multiplex PCR; TCRdb keeps in-frame clones, though not all of them. The sample lists approximately 100,000 clones; 84% were seen once. The sequencing input was peripheral blood. This TCR came from a man between 60 and 75 years old with acute or convalescent COVID-19. The V gene is TRBV5-1, the J gene TRBJ1-2; TRBD1 matches at 7 bases. CDR3 loop: CASSYGQANYGYTF. The CDR3 DNA is TGCGCCAGCAGCTACGGACAGGCTAACTATGGCTACACCTTC.